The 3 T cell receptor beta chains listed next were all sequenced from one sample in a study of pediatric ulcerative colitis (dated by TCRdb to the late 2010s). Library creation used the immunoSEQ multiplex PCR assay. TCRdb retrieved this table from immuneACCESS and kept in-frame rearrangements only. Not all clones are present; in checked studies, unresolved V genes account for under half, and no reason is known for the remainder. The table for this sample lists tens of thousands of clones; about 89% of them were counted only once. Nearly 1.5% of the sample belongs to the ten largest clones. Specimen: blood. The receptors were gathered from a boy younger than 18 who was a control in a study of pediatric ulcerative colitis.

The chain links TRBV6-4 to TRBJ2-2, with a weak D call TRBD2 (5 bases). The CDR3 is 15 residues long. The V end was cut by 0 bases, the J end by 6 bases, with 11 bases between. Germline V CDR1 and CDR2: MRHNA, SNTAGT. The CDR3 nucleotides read TGTGCCAGCAGTGACTCTTCCGGGGTACCCGGGGAGCTGTTTTTT. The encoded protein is CASSDSSGVPGELFF.

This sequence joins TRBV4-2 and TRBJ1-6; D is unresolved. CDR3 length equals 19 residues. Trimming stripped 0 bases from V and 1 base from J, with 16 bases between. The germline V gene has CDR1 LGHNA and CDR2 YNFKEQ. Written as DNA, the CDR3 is TGTGCCAGCAGCCAAGAGGTAATGTGGACGGCGTCCTATAATTCACCCCTCCACTTT. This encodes CASSQEVMWTASYNSPLHF.

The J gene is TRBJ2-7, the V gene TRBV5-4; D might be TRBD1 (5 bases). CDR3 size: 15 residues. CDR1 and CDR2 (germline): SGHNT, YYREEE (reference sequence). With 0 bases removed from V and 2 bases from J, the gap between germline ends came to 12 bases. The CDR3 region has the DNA TGTGCCAGCAGCTTGGACCCCGTAGGGGCCTACGAGCAGTACTTC. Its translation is CASSLDPVGAYEQYF.